This entry lists 14 T cell receptor beta chains sequenced from one sample in a study of blood T cell repertoires in COVID-19. The repertoire was sequenced with immunoSEQ multiplex PCR; TCRdb's copy has only in-frame clones and lacks some. The table lists some 93,000 clones, around 88% of them singletons. Source material: peripheral blood. The receptors here all came from a woman at least 80 years old with acute or convalescent COVID-19.

V and J are TRBV7-8 and TRBJ1-2; the match to TRBD1 covers 8 bases. Looked up from germline, CDR1 is SGHVS and CDR2 is FQNEAQ. The V segment lost 1 base and the J segment 9 bases; nucleotides outside the gene matches: 7. CDR3 size: 14 residues. CDR3 in amino acids: CASSLGAGGFSYTF. The CDR3 nucleotides are TGTGCCAGCAGCTTAGGGGCAGGGGGCTTTAGCTACACCTTC. The whole variable domain, filled in from reference TRBV7-8 and TRBJ1-2, reads GAGVSQSPRYKVAKRGQDVALRCDPISGHVSLFWYQQALGQGPEFLTYFQNEAQLDKSGLPSDRFFAERPEGSVSTLKIQRTQQEDSAVYLCASSLGAGGFSYTFGSGTRLTVV.

CDR3 nucleotide sequence: TGTGCCAGTACCCTCTGGGGGGACGGGGGGACTGAAGCTTTCTTT. Encoded protein: CASTLWGDGGTEAFF. The chain has TRBV19 and TRBJ1-1; D may be TRBD1 (5 bases). This CDR3 has 15 amino acids. The V and J ends lost 7 bases and 5 bases respectively, with 20 bases between them. Germline CDR1 LNHDA, CDR2 SQIVND (reference sequence). The complete variable domain, with remaining parts taken from reference TRBV19 and TRBJ1-1, reads DGGITQSPKYLFRKEGQNVTLSCEQNLNHDAMYWYRQDPGQGLRLIYYSQIVNDFQKGDIAEGYSVSREKKESFPLTVTSAQKNPTAFYLCASTLWGDGGTEAFFGQGTRLTVV.

CDR3 DNA sequence: TGTGCCAGCAGCTTGGACAGGAGGAACACCGGGGAGCTGTTTTTT. Translated, it gives CASSLDRRNTGELFF. The gene calls are TRBV5-5 and TRBJ2-2, with D possibly being TRBD1 (5 bases). Between the trimmed V and J ends, which lost 0 bases and 1 base, there was a span of 7 bases. This CDR3 spans 15 amino acids. Germline loops: CDR1 SGHKS, CDR2 YYEKEE (reference sequence).

The gene calls are TRBV18 and TRBJ1-3; a weak D match, TRBD1 (5 bases). The CDR3 spans 15 residues. Germline V lookup: CDR1 KGHSH, CDR2 LQKENI. Trimming removed 0 bases at V and 3 bases at J, with 9 bases between. The DNA of the CDR3 is TGTGCCAGCTCACCACCTTGGCAGGGTGGAAACACCATATATTTT. This gives the protein CASSPPWQGGNTIYF.

The chain is built from TRBV5-1 and TRBJ2-7; 8 bases line up with TRBD2. The CDR3 extends over 16 amino acids. With 4 bases clipped from V and 5 bases from J, the junction kept 14 bases outside the gene matches. Looked up from germline, CDR1 is SGHRS and CDR2 is YFSETQ. This chain's CDR3 is CASSRTPREGSNEQYF. As DNA, the CDR3 is TGCGCCAGCAGCCGAACCCCCCGGGAGGGTTCCAACGAGCAGTACTTC.

The rearrangement uses TRBV11-2 and TRBJ1-1, with 7 bases aligning to TRBD1. With 4 bases clipped from V and 0 bases from J, the junction kept 2 bases outside the gene matches. This CDR3 comprises 14 residues. Germline V CDR1 and CDR2: SGHAT, FQNNGV. The CDR3 DNA follows: TGTGCCAGCAGCTCGACAGGGATGAACACTGAAGCTTTCTTT. Translating it yields CASSSTGMNTEAFF.

The chain combines TRBV29-1 with TRBJ2-1, with D possibly TRBD2 on 6 matching bases. V lost 3 bases, J lost 6 bases, and 15 bases lay in between. This CDR3 is built from 14 residues. Germline V gene sequence: CDR1 SQVTM, CDR2 ANQGSEA. The CDR3 nucleotides read TGCAGCGTTGAGGGACGGGGGTCTCGCAATGAGCAGTTCTTC. This translates into CSVEGRGSRNEQFF.

This chain uses TRBV2 with TRBJ1-4; D is undetermined. The germline V gene has CDR1 SNHLY and CDR2 FYNNEI. The ends were cut back, 8 bases at V and 13 bases at J, with 20 bases in the middle. The CDR3 is 13 amino acids. The DNA for the CDR3 is TGTGCCAGCGGGCAGGCGGGGAAAAAAGGACTGTTTTTT. Translation gives CASGQAGKKGLFF.

This chain joins TRBV3-1 (or the pseudogene TRBV3-2) and TRBJ1-1, with 7 bases lining up with TRBD1. The germline CDR1 and CDR2 sequences are LGHDT and YNNKEL (reference sequence). V trimming: 9 bases; J trimming: 5 bases; junction bases outside the gene matches: 6. CDR3 length: 12 amino acids. The CDR3 region is CASRQGKTEAFF. As DNA, the CDR3 is TGTGCCAGTCGACAGGGAAAAACTGAAGCTTTCTTT.

The V gene is TRBV19, the J gene TRBJ2-3, with D unresolved. Germline lookup yields CDR1 LNHDA and CDR2 SQIVND (reference sequence). The CDR3 is 15 residues long. Trimming took 4 bases from V and 1 from J, leaving 12 bases between them. The CDR3 DNA reads as TGTGCCAGTAGTACAACCTTCCCGGGCACAGATACGCAGTATTTT. It codes for CASSTTFPGTDTQYF.

The rearrangement links TRBV19 to TRBJ2-7, with D possibly matching TRBD1 (6 bases). This CDR3 is 15 amino acids long. V dropped 3 bases and J dropped 3 bases, with 15 bases sitting between them. Looked up from germline, CDR1 is LNHDA and CDR2 is SQIVND (reference sequence). CDR3: CASSIWAGEGYEQYF. The CDR3 region has the DNA TGTGCCAGTAGTATCTGGGCAGGGGAAGGCTACGAGCAGTACTTC.

This CDR3 is CATSSYRSGNTIYF. The CDR3 bases are TGTGCCACCAGCAGCTACCGCTCTGGAAACACCATATATTTT. The chain employs TRBV15 and TRBJ1-3; D gene ambiguous. With 3 bases removed from V and 0 bases from J, the gap between germline ends came to 6 bases. There are 14 residues in the CDR3. Germline CDR1 is LNHNV and CDR2 is YYDKDF (reference sequence).

The J gene is TRBJ2-7, the V gene TRBV14, with D tentatively TRBD1 (6 bases). This CDR3 is 15 amino acids long. The germline V and J ends were trimmed by 4 bases and 2 bases, with 15 bases remaining between them. Germline loops: CDR1 SGHDN, CDR2 FVKESK. In DNA, the CDR3 is TGTGCCAGCAGCCTCAACCCACAGGGAACCTACGAGCAGTACTTC. Translating gives CASSLNPQGTYEQYF.

The DNA for the CDR3 is TGTGCCACCTCGAGGTCTGCTTATCAGCCCCAGCATTTT. Amino acid sequence: CATSRSAYQPQHF. This chain connects TRBV19 to TRBJ1-5; D gene ambiguous. The germline V gene has CDR1 LNHDA and CDR2 SQIVND (reference sequence). The CDR3 consists of 13 residues. V shed 10 bases and J shed 5 bases, with 15 bases lying between them. The full variable domain, rest sourced from reference TRBV19 and TRBJ1-5, is DGGITQSPKYLFRKEGQNVTLSCEQNLNHDAMYWYRQDPGQGLRLIYYSQIVNDFQKGDIAEGYSVSREKKESFPLTVTSAQKNPTAFYLCATSRSAYQPQHFGDGTRLSIL.